This T cell receptor beta chain was captured by sequencing in a study of blood T cells in healthy people across ages. A J-beta primer mix and a sample-barcoded 5' primer were used in a second PCR of roughly 6 to 11 cycles. Each cDNA molecule, via a template-switch adaptor with 12 random nucleotides, was tagged. From the 5' RACE reads, TCRdb called clonotypes with MiXCR, one entry per CDR3 protein. The table has hundreds of thousands of distinct CDR3 sequences, approximately 30% seen once. CDR3 size: 17 residues. Trimming removed 0 bases from V and 7 bases from J; junction bases left unmatched: 10. Germline V gene data show CDR1 as LNHNV and CDR2 as YYDKDF (reference sequence).

This sequence originates from a woman older than 75 in good health. The material sequenced was blood. This chain links TRBV15 with TRBJ1-2; 11 positions agree with TRBD1. The CDR3 nucleotides read TGTGCCACCAGCAGAGATCGGGGAGGACAGGGGGCCCTTGGCTACACCTTC. Translated, it gives CATSRDRGGQGALGYTF.